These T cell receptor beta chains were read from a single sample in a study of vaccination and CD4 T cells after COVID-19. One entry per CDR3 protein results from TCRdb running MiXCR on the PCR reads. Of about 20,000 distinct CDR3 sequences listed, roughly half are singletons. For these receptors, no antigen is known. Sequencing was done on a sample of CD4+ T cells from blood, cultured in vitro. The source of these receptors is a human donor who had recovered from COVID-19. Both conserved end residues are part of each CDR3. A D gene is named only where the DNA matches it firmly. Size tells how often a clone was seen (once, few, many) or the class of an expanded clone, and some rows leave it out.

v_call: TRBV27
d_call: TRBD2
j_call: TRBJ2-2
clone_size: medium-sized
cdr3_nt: TGTGCCTCTCGACTAGCGGGAGGATCCGGGGAGCTGTTTTTT
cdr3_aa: CASRLAGGSGELFF

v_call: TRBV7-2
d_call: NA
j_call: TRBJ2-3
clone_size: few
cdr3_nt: TGTGCCAGCAGCTCAAGGCCAGCGGATGAGAAAGATACGCAGTATTTT
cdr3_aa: CASSSRPADEKDTQYF

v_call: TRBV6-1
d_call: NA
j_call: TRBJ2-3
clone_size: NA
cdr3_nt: TGTGCCCTACCCGGACTCTGCACAGATACGCAGTATTTT
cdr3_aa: CALPGLCTDTQYF

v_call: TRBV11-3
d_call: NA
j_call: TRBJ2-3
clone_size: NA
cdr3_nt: TGTGCCAGCAGCCGGAGGGGGGCTAGCACAGATACGCAGTATTTT
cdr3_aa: CASSRRGASTDTQYF

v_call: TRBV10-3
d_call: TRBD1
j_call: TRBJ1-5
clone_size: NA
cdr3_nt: TGTGCCATCAGTGCCGGGACAGTAGTGGCGGCAACTCAGCCCCAGCATTTT
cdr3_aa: CAISAGTVVAATQPQHF

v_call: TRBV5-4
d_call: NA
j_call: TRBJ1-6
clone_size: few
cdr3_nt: TGTGCCAGCAGCACGGACAGCCTTAATTCACCCCTCCACTTT
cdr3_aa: CASSTDSLNSPLHF

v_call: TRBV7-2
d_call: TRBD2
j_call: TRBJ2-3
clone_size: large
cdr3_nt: TGTGCCAGCAGCTTACTCCTAGCGGGAGGGCAAGATACGCAGTATTTT
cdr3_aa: CASSLLLAGGQDTQYF

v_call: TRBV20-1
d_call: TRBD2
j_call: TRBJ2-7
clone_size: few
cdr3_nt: TGCAGTGCTAGAGCGGGGACTAGCGGGGGTTACGAGCAGTACTTC
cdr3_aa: CSARAGTSGGYEQYF

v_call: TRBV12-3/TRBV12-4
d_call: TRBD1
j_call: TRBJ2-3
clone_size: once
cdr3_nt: TGTGCCAGCAGTCAGGACAGGCCGAATACGCAGTATTTT
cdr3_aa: CASSQDRPNTQYF

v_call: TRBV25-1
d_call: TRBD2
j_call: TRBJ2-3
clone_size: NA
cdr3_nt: TGTGCCAGCAGTGAAACAGGACTAGCGGGGAGCACAGATACGCAGTATTTT
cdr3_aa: CASSETGLAGSTDTQYF

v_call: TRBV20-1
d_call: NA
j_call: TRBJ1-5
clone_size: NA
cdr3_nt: TGCAGTGCTAGAACCGTTACAGATCGATATCAGCCCCAGCATTTT
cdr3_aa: CSARTVTDRYQPQHF

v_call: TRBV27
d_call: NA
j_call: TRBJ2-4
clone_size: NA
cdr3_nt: TGTGCCAGCAGTTTATCAAGGCATCATAACATTCAGTACTTC
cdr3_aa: CASSLSRHHNIQYF

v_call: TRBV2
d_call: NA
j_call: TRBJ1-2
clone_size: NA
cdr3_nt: TGTGCCAGCAGTCAACAGGGCCATGGCTACACCTTC
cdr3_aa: CASSQQGHGYTF

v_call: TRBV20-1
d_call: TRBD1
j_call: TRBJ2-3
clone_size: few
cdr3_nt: TGCAGTGCTAAATCCGGACAGGGGGCGACAGATACGCAGTATTTT
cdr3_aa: CSAKSGQGATDTQYF

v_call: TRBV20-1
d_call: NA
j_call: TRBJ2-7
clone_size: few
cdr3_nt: TGCAGTGCTAGGGGCGAGGCGTTCTCCTACGAGCAGTACTTC
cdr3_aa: CSARGEAFSYEQYF

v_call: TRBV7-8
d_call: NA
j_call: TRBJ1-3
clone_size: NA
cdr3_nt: TGTGCCAGCAGCTTAGAGGGGGGAGCTGGAAACACCATATATTTT
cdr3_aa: CASSLEGGAGNTIYF

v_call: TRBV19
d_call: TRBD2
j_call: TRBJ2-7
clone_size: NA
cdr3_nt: TGTGCCAGTGCGCTAGCGGGAGGGCCCTACGAGCAGTACTTC
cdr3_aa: CASALAGGPYEQYF

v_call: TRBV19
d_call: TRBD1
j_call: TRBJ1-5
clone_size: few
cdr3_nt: TGTGCCAGTAGTAAACTCCGGGACAGCCGCAATCAGCCCCAGCATTTT
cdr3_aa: CASSKLRDSRNQPQHF

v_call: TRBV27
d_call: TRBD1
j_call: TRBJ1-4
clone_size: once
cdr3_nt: TGTGCCAGCAGCCAGGACAGGGCAAATGAAAAACTGTTTTTT
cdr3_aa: CASSQDRANEKLFF

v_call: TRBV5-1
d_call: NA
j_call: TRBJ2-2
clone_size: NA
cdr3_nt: TGCGCCAGCAGCACCCTTTCCAACACCGGGGAGCTGTTTTTT
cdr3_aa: CASSTLSNTGELFF